Listed below are T cell receptor beta chains from one sample, sequenced in a study of T cell clones after liver transplantation. The protocol was immunoSEQ multiplex PCR, while the TCRdb copy is restricted to in-frame clones and leaves out a portion. The top ten hold 2% to 2.5% of the sample, which has about 75,000 clones, about 85% seen once. Sequenced material: CD4+ T cells from blood, taken about 50 months after liver transplant. The receptors were sampled from a human patient who received a liver transplant. Some T cells could come from the graft donor. The conserved cysteine and the conserved F or W are not part of the CDR3 here. The order of the fields is CDR3 protein, V gene, D gene, J gene. The D gene is left open where the match is weak.

ASSPGWGETQY TRBV11-2 . TRBJ2-5
ASSLASGGPYRETQY TRBV5-6 TRBD1 TRBJ2-5
ASSLGGISYEQY TRBV5-4 . TRBJ2-7
ASSPTGNEQY TRBV7-9 . TRBJ2-7
ASSERRGNTIY TRBV2 . TRBJ1-3
ASSVGGGARTEAF TRBV9 . TRBJ1-1
ASSIPGQVQRSQY TRBV19 TRBD1 TRBJ2-5
ASSSPPADTQY TRBV7-6 . TRBJ2-3
ASRLQGTEAF TRBV6-5 . TRBJ1-1
ASSPPQTGSGEKLF TRBV7-8 TRBD1 TRBJ1-4
ASLGQGGSQPQH TRBV14 TRBD1 TRBJ1-5
ASFAPGSSGNTIY TRBV19 . TRBJ1-3
ASSLGTTGIEKLF TRBV5-1 . TRBJ1-4
ASSPTQVSGANVLT TRBV18 . TRBJ2-6
ASSFGLSTGELF TRBV7-2 . TRBJ2-2
ASSLDPGTAGELF TRBV5-1 . TRBJ2-2
ACNGQSNQPQH TRBV30 . TRBJ1-5
ASSRGEQANKNIQY TRBV9 . TRBJ2-4
ATIPDGGGTGELF TRBV15 . TRBJ2-2